Here is one T cell receptor beta chain with its context. Trimming shortened V by 5 bases and J by 2 bases, and 12 bases separated the two germline ends. Germline values: CDR1 KGHSH, CDR2 LQKENI. The CDR3 contains 15 residues. Primers: 60 Vbeta forward and 13 Jbeta reverse. Sequenced by immunoSEQ multiplex PCR; TCRdb stores in-frame clones only, minus some. The sample shows around 150,000 clones, 65% to 85% of them seen only once. This sample was included in a study of cytomegalovirus exposure and HLA in healthy donors. This TCR was recovered from a male donor in good health and CMV-seropositive. The source material was PBMCs. The gene calls are TRBV18 and TRBJ1-4, with D unclear. The CDR3 DNA sequence: TGTGCCAGCTCAAGCGGACGGAATACTAATGAAAAACTGTTTTTT. Translation gives CASSSGRNTNEKLFF.